This T cell receptor (beta chain) was retrieved from a study of regulatory dendritic cells for organ transplantation. Study outcomes and limitations: Memory CD8+ T cells were the most oligoclonal; naive cells were highly diverse.

With respect to this clone: What it recognizes is unknown.

The repertoire was sequenced with immunoSEQ multiplex PCR; TCRdb's copy has only in-frame clones and lacks some. The table lists about 20,000 clones, over 75% of them singletons. Germline CDR1 is SGHTA and CDR2 is FQGNSA. The CDR3 covers 15 residues. V lost 6 bases, J lost 4 bases, and 9 bases stayed unmatched. Sorted subsets were CFSE-labeled and cultured roughly five days with allogeneic dendritic cells. The specimen sequenced was naive CD4+ T cells from blood cultured with dendritic cells. Described subset: CD45RA+ naive T cells. The chain recombines TRBV7-2 with TRBJ2-3; TRBD2 agrees at 8 bases. This receptor was taken from a human donor in good health. This CDR3 is CASRLVAGGSDTQYF. CDR3 in DNA: TGTGCCAGCAGGCTAGTGGCGGGGGGTTCAGATACGCAGTATTTT.